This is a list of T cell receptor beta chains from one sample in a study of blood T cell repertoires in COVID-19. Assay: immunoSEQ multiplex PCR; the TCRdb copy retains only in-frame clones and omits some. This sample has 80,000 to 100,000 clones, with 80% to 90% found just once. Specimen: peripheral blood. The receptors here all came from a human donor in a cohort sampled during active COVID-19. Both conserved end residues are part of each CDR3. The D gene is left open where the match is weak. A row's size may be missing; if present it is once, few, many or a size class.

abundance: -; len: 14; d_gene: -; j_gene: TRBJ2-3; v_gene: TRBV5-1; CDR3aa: CASQRGTLSDTQYF; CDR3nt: TGCGCCAGCCAGAGGGGGACGTTATCAGATACGCAGTATTTT
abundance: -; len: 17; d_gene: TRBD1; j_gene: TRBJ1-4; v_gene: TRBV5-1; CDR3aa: CASSLGDRVWANEKLFF; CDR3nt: TGCGCCAGCAGCTTGGGGGACAGGGTTTGGGCTAATGAAAAACTGTTTTTT
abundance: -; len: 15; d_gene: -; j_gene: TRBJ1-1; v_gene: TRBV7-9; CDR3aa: CASSPNAGFNTEAFF; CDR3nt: TGTGCCAGCAGCCCTAACGCAGGGTTCAACACTGAAGCTTTCTTT
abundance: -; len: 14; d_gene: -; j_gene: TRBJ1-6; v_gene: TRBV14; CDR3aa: CASSQWALVSPLHF; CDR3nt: TGTGCCAGCAGCCAGTGGGCATTGGTGTCACCCCTCCACTTT
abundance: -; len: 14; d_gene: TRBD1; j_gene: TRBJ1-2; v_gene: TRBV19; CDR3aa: CASSIDTGVYGYTF; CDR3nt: TGTGCCAGTAGTATAGACACAGGGGTCTATGGCTACACCTTC
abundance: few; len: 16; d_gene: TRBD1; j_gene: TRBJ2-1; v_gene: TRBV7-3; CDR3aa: CASSPTIGTVYNEQFF; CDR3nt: TGTGCCAGCAGCCCAACTATCGGGACAGTTTACAATGAGCAGTTCTTC
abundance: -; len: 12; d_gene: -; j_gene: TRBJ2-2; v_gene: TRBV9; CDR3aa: CASSPNTGELFF; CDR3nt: TGTGCCAGCAGCCCAAACACCGGGGAGCTGTTTTTT
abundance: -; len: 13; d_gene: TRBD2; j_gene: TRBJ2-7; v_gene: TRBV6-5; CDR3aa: CASEVAGTYEQYF; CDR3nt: TGTGCCAGTGAAGTAGCGGGCACCTACGAGCAGTACTTC
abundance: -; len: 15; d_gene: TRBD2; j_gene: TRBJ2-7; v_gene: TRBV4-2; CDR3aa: CASSVQIGTRYEQYF; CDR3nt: TGTGCCAGCAGTGTCCAAATAGGGACTAGATACGAGCAGTACTTC
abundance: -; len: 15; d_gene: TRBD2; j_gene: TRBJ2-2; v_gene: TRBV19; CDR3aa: CASTELAANTGELFF; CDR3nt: TGTGCCAGTACCGAACTAGCGGCGAACACCGGGGAGCTGTTTTTT
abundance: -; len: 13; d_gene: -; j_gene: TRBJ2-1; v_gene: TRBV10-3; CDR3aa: CAISGDTENEQFF; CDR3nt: TGTGCCATCAGTGGCGACACCGAGAATGAGCAGTTCTTC
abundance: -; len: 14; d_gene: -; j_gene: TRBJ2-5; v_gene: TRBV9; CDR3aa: CASSATRSSETQYF; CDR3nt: TGTGCCAGCAGCGCCACTAGATCCTCAGAGACCCAGTACTTC
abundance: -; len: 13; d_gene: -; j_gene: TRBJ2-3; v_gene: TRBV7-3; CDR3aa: CASSLTGPDTQYF; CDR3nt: TGTGCCAGCAGCTTAACGGGGCCAGATACGCAGTATTTT
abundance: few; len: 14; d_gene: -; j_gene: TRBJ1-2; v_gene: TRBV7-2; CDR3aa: CASSLIVQNYGYTF; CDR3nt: TGTGCCAGCAGCTTAATCGTACAGAACTATGGCTACACCTTC
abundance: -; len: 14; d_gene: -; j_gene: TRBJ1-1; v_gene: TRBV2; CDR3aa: CASSAQAQDTEAFF; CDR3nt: TGTGCCAGCAGTGCTCAAGCCCAGGACACTGAAGCTTTCTTT
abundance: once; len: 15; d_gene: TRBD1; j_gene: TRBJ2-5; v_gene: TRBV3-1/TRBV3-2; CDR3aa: CASSQHTGGAETQYF; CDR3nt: TGTGCCAGCAGCCAACACACAGGGGGCGCGGAGACCCAGTACTTC
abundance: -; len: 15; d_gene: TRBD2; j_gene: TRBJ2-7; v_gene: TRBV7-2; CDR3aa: CASSVTSGPPHEQYF; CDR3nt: TGTGCCAGCAGCGTAACTAGCGGACCACCCCACGAGCAGTACTTC
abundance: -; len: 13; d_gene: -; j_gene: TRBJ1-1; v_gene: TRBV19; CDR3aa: CASSIGGNTEAFF; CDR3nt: TGTGCCAGTAGTATAGGAGGGAACACTGAAGCTTTCTTT
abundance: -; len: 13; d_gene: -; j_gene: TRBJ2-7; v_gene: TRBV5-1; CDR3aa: CASSGTGTYEQYF; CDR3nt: TGCGCCAGCAGCGGAACAGGGACCTACGAGCAGTACTTC
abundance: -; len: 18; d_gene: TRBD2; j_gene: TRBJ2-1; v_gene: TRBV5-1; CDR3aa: CASSLTLAGGRSYNEQFF; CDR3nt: TGCGCCAGCAGCTTGACACTAGCGGGAGGACGCTCCTACAATGAGCAGTTCTTC
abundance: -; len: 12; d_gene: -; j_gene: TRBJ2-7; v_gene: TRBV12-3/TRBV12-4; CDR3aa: CASSPSFYEQYF; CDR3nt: TGTGCCAGCAGTCCGAGTTTCTACGAGCAGTACTTC
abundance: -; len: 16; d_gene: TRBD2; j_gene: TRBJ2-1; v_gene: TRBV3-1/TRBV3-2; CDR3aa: CASSQHVAGVGNEQFF; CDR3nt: TGTGCCAGCAGCCAACACGTAGCGGGAGTGGGGAATGAGCAGTTCTTC
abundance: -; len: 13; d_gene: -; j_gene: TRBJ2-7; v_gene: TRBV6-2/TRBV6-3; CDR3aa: CASSYGGTYEQYF; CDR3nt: TGTGCCAGCAGTTATGGGGGGACCTACGAGCAGTACTTC
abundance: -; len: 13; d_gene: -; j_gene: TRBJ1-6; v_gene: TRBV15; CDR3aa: CATSRDLDSPLHF; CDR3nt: TGTGCCACCAGCAGAGATTTAGATTCACCCCTCCACTTT
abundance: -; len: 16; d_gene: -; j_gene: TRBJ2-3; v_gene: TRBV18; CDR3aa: CASSPPWGQNTDTQYF; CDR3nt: TGTGCCAGCTCACCACCATGGGGCCAAAACACAGATACGCAGTATTTT
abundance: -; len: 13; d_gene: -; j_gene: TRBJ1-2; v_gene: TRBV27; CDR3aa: CASSLRDSYGYTF; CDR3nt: TGTGCCAGCAGTTTACGAGACAGCTATGGCTACACCTTC